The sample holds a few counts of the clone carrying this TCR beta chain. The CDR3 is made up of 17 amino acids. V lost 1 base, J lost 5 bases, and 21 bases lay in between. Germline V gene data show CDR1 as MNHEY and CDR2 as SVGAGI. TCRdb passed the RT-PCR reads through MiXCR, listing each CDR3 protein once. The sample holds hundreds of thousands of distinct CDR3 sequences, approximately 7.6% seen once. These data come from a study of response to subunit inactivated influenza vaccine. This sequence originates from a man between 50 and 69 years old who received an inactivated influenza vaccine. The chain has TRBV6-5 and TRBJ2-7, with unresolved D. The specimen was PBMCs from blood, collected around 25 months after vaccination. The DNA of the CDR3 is TGTGCCAGCAGTTACTTTCCACCGGGTGAACTGGGGAACGAGCAGTACTTC. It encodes CASSYFPPGELGNEQYF.